This T cell receptor (beta chain) was observed in a study of shared clonotypes between healthy human individuals. Points from the study as a whole: Naive subsets, compared against memory subsets, generally had larger estimated richness values. Clonotype sharing among the donors was expected to vary with sequencing depth.

Measured with immunoSEQ multiplex PCR; TCRdb has only the in-frame clones, and not every one. The sample gives 2 million to 2.5 million clones, 93% of which show up once; approximately 0.4% is in the top ten. The CDR3 has 16 amino acids. From germline, CDR1 is MDHEN and CDR2 SYDVKM. V was shortened by 4 bases and J by 2 bases, with 18 bases between the two germline ends. With regard to this clone: Its antigen is unidentified.

The rearrangement links TRBV28 to TRBJ2-7, with D tentatively TRBD2 (5 bases). Sequencing was done on a sample of naive CD4+ T cells from PBMCs. The subset is: CD45RA+ positively selected. The clonotype originates from a man aged 18 to 29 in good health. Some clones in this sample may be carry-over from other donors' samples. The CDR3 DNA reads as TGTGCCAGCAGTTCGACCGGCCCCCCCGGGGCCTACGAGCAGTACTTC. Translation: CASSSTGPPGAYEQYF. The full variable domain, completed using reference TRBV28 and TRBJ2-7, is DVKVTQSSRYLVKRTGEKVFLECVQDMDHENMFWYRQDPGLGLRLIYFSYDVKMKEKGDIPEGYSVSREKKERFSLILESASTNQTSMYLCASSSTGPPGAYEQYFGPGTRLTVT.